This T cell receptor beta chain originates from a study of human T cells and chemical hapten exposure. Whole-study findings and limits: Expanded TCRs grouped into significantly more large CDR3 similarity clusters than controls produced. With patch test score, the counts of PT1 expanded TCRs showed a positive correlation. Having alopecia, donors may respond immunologically unlike healthy people.

Described time point: pre-sensitization, week 0. Noted treatment: therapeutic diphenylcyclopropenone sensitization with weekly scalp DPC. This clonotype came up many times. The target antigen is unknown. How the authors handled the data: A typical sample had around 90,000 TCRs, with about 20,000 to 690,600 overall. TCRdb ran MiXCR on the RACE reads and lists one entry per CDR3 protein. TCRdb's processing, not the authors' own work, is the source of the V and J calls. The data hold approximately 50,000 distinct CDR3 sequences, with about 10% observed a single time. The ends lost 2 bases at V and 5 bases at J; junction bases unmatched: 3. Germline CDR1 reads SGHVS; CDR2 reads FNYEAQ. CDR3 length: 15 amino acids.

The TCR originated in a woman aged 35 to 49 with alopecia areata. Some clones in this sample may be carry-over from other donors' samples. The sequencing used whole blood, collected in connection with sensitization to the hapten diphenylcyclopropenone (DPC). This sequence joins TRBV7-6 and TRBJ2-7; 13 nucleotides align to TRBD2. CDR3 loop: CASSLTSGRDHEQYF. The CDR3 DNA follows: TGTGCCAGCAGCTTAACTAGCGGGAGGGACCACGAGCAGTACTTC.